The 3 T cell receptor beta chains below come from one sample, sequenced in a study of graft-versus-host responses after intestinal transplantation. Plating of approximately 200,000 CFSE-labeled responder cells was done together with approximately 200,000 irradiated, violet-dye-labeled stimulator cells. Profiling relied on immunoSEQ multiplex PCR, and the TCRdb table lists in-frame clones only, not all of them. The table lists 11,000 to 15,000 clones, around two fifths of them singletons. The sequenced sample was alloreactive CD8+ T cells from a mixed lymphocyte reaction culture, obtained before intestinal transplant. Subset given: CFSE-low proliferating T cells sorted from approximately 6-day pre-transplant mixed lymphocyte reaction (GvH or HvG direction). The source of these receptors is a human patient who received an intestinal transplant.

This clone has a handful of counts. The chain links TRBV27 to TRBJ1-1; D might be TRBD1 (5 bases). Trimming took 6 bases from V and 8 from J, leaving 16 bases between them. This CDR3 spans 13 amino acids. Germline V gene lookup returns CDR1 MNHEY and CDR2 SMNVEV (reference sequence). CDR3 sequence reads: CASSYGGSAEAFF. The CDR3 DNA is TGTGCCAGCAGCTACGGGGGGTCCGCAGAAGCTTTCTTT.

This clone was observed a few times. This chain joins TRBV4-1 and TRBJ2-5, with 9 nucleotides matching TRBD1. The germline gives CDR1 MGHRA, CDR2 YSYEKL. Germline trimming cut 3 bases from V and 3 bases from J; bases unmatched to any gene: 5. This CDR3 spans 15 amino acids. CDR3 bases: TGCGCCAGCAGCCACCCGGGACAGGGTAAAGAGACCCAGTACTTC. Its protein is CASSHPGQGKETQYF.

Relative to its sample, this clone is medium-sized. This chain uses TRBV29-1 with TRBJ1-2; possible D gene TRBD1, 5 bases. The CDR3 is 11 amino acids. V lost 6 bases and J lost 8, with 13 bases in between. Germline values: CDR1 SQVTM, CDR2 ANQGSEA. Written as DNA, the CDR3 is TGCAGCGTCCAGGGACTGGGGGGCTACACCTTC. Encoded protein: CSVQGLGGYTF.